Sequencing of this TCR beta chain was carried out in a study of T-cell reconstitution after alpha-beta-depleted transplantation in children. The V end lost 3 bases, the J end lost 3 bases, and 11 bases lay between the germline ends. Germline values: CDR1 WSHSY, CDR2 SAAADI. The CDR3 has 14 residues. Unique molecular identifiers were incorporated into the prepared TCRbeta library. TCRdb re-analysed the PCR reads in MiXCR, keeping a single row per CDR3 protein. Among 440,000 or so distinct CDR3 sequences listed, about a tenth were seen once. The chain uses TRBV10-2 and TRBJ2-5; D gene unclear. This specimen was PBMCs from the stem cell graft donor, taken from the stem cell graft. The clonotype originates from a human donor who donated a stem cell graft to a child with acute myeloid leukemia. CDR3 DNA sequence: TGCGCCAGCAGTGATAGAAGTTCAGAAGAGACCCAGTACTTC. It specifies CASSDRSSEETQYF.